These 14 T cell receptor beta chains were sequenced from one sample in a study of CD8+ T cells in alopecia areata. Sequencing used cDNA as its template, made by extracting RNA and reverse transcribing it. Clones were read by immunoSEQ multiplex PCR, and TCRdb kept only the in-frame ones, dropping some. The data contain some 200,000 clones, roughly 53% of them singletons. The treatment here: oral pan-JAK inhibitor, 5-10 mg twice daily. The sample here was CD8+ T cells sorted from blood, taken at week 24, from a patient treated with tofacitinib. Every receptor here comes from a human donor with alopecia areata.

The CDR3: CASSYSGQEQYF. DNA for the CDR3: TGTGCCAGCAGTTACTCGGGACAGGAGCAGTACTTC. The V call is TRBV6-5, the J call TRBJ2-7, with TRBD1 identical over 7 bases. Germline V CDR1 and CDR2: MNHEY, SVGAGI. With V trimmed by 0 bases and J by 7 bases, 0 bases remained unmatched. There are 12 residues in the CDR3.

This clone was recorded once. The chain joins TRBV6-1 to TRBJ2-7, with 7 positions matching TRBD1. With 3 bases clipped from V and 3 bases from J, the junction kept 8 bases outside the gene matches. The CDR3 covers 15 residues. Germline V gene data show CDR1 as MNHNS and CDR2 as SASEGT. CDR3 loop: CASSETTGFLYEQYF. The CDR3 DNA reads TGTGCCAGCAGTGAGACGACAGGGTTCCTCTACGAGCAGTACTTC.

The rearrangement links TRBV11-2 to TRBJ2-5, with 7 nucleotides matching TRBD1. The CDR3 totals 15 residues. Unmatched junction bases numbered 6, after V lost 4 bases and J lost 1 base. Germline CDR1 reads SGHAT; CDR2 reads FQNNGV. The CDR3 DNA follows: TGTGCCAGCAGCTACCGATGGGACAGCCAAGAGACCCAGTACTTC. Translation gives CASSYRWDSQETQYF. Complete variable domain (other parts from reference TRBV11-2 and TRBJ2-5): EAGVAQSPRYKIIEKRQSVAFWCNPISGHATLYWYQQILGQGPKLLIQFQNNGVVDDSQLPKDRFSAERLKGVDSTLKIQPAKLEDSAVYLCASSYRWDSQETQYFGPGTRLLVL.

Details on this clone: The sample contains more than one DNA sequence encoding this CDR3. CDR3 amino acids: CASSLGVEAFF. CDR3 nucleotides: TGCGCCAGCAGCTTGGGGGTTGAAGCTTTCTTT. The gene calls are TRBV5-1 and TRBJ1-1, with no clear D. Deletions cut 0 bases from V and 7 bases from J, with 4 bases between. Germline V lookup: CDR1 SGHRS, CDR2 YFSETQ. This CDR3 spans 11 amino acids.

The chain joins TRBV4-2 to TRBJ2-2; D is perhaps TRBD2 (5 bases). The CDR3 is 18 amino acids. Germline V gene lookup returns CDR1 LGHNA and CDR2 YNFKEQ. V lost 1 base, J lost 1 base, and 16 bases lay in between. The DNA of the CDR3 is TGTGCCAGCAGCCAAGTGATATTGGGAGACCTGAACACCGGGGAGCTGTTTTTT. Its protein is CASSQVILGDLNTGELFF.

The sample holds a few counts of this clone. The chain has TRBV6-6 and TRBJ1-2; D is unclear. Germline V gene data show CDR1 as MNHNY and CDR2 as SVGAGI (reference sequence). V was clipped by 5 bases and J by 0 bases, with 7 bases between them. The CDR3 consists of 13 residues. CDR3 bases: TGTGCCAGCAGTGGCTCAACTAACTATGGCTACACCTTC. It codes for CASSGSTNYGYTF.

This clone was recorded once. The chain is built from TRBV30 and TRBJ2-3; 7 nucleotides agree with TRBD1. With V trimmed by 1 base and J by 3 bases, 7 bases remained unmatched. The CDR3 has 15 amino acids. Germline CDR1 reads GTSNPN; CDR2 reads SVGIG (reference sequence). CDR3 amino acids: CAWSELAGGTDTQYF. CDR3 DNA: TGTGCCTGGAGTGAACTGGCAGGGGGAACAGATACGCAGTATTTT. Looking up the rest from reference TRBV30 and TRBJ2-3 gives the full variable domain: SQTIHQWPATLVQPVGSPLSLECTVEGTSNPNLYWYRQAAGRGLQLLFYSVGIGQISSEVPQNLSASRPQDRQFILSSKKLLLSDSGFYLCAWSELAGGTDTQYFGPGTRLTVL.

The CDR3 sequence is CASSLEGGANYEQYF. The CDR3 DNA reads TGCGCCAGCAGCTTGGAAGGGGGCGCAAACTACGAGCAGTACTTC. The V call is TRBV5-1, the J call TRBJ2-7; TRBD1 aligns across 7 bases. The ends lost 0 bases at V and 3 bases at J; junction bases unmatched: 6. The CDR3 contains 15 residues. Germline V gives CDR1 SGHRS, CDR2 YFSETQ. The complete variable domain, with remaining parts taken from reference TRBV5-1 and TRBJ2-7, reads KAGVTQTPRYLIKTRGQQVTLSCSPISGHRSVSWYQQTPGQGLQFLFEYFSETQRNKGNFPGRFSGRQFSNSRSEMNVSTLELGDSALYLCASSLEGGANYEQYFGPGTRLTVT.

This clone was seen only once. J is TRBJ1-2 and V is TRBV7-9; TRBD1 matches at 8 bases. The CDR3 loop spans 13 amino acids. Unmatched junction bases numbered 4, after V lost 3 bases and J lost 7 bases. Germline V lookup: CDR1 SEHNR, CDR2 FQNEAQ (reference sequence). DNA of the CDR3: TGTGCCAGCAGCTTGACAGGGGATATTGGCTACACCTTC. Encoded protein: CASSLTGDIGYTF.

The rearrangement links TRBV5-1 to TRBJ2-1; 9 positions match TRBD1. The CDR3 spans 15 residues. The germline V gene encodes CDR1 SGHRS and CDR2 YFSETQ. The V gene end was trimmed by 0 bases and the J gene end by 7 bases; junction bases not matched to a gene: 5. The CDR3, as DNA: TGCGCCAGCAGCTTGGAGGACAGGGGAGGGAATGAGCAGTTCTTC. As protein: CASSLEDRGGNEQFF.

This clone was counted a few times. The chain carries TRBV7-2 and TRBJ2-7, with 12 positions matching TRBD1. CDR1 and CDR2 (germline): SGHTA, FQGNSA. V shed 1 base and J 2 bases; nucleotides not matched to a gene: 3. The CDR3 has 16 residues. The CDR3 DNA is TGTGCCAGCAGCTTAGGGGACAGGGGGCTACCCTACGAGCAGTACTTC. This translates into CASSLGDRGLPYEQYF. Variable domain in full (rest from reference TRBV7-2 and TRBJ2-7): GAGVSQSPSNKVTEKGKDVELRCDPISGHTALYWYRQSLGQGLEFLIYFQGNSAPDKSGLPSDRFSAERTGGSVSTLTIQRTQQEDSAVYLCASSLGDRGLPYEQYFGPGTRLTVT.

The sample holds a few counts of this clone. The sample holds other DNA sequences that translate to the same CDR3. The chain links TRBV20-1 to TRBJ1-2; D is uncertain. From germline, CDR1 is DFQATT and CDR2 SNEGSKA (reference sequence). CDR3 length: 8 residues. Trimming left V 3 bases short and J 7 bases short, with 0 bases between. The CDR3: CSASGYTF. The DNA for the CDR3 is TGCAGTGCTAGTGGCTACACCTTC.

The chain carries TRBV15 and TRBJ2-2, with 10 bases that match TRBD1. Germline V CDR1 and CDR2: LNHNV, YYDKDF (reference sequence). There are 23 residues in the CDR3. V lost 6 bases and J lost 3; bases outside the gene matches: 28. CDR3 loop: CATRADFIGTGDTTGTHTGELFF. In DNA, the CDR3 is TGTGCCACCAGAGCTGACTTTATCGGGACAGGGGATACTACCGGGACCCACACCGGGGAGCTGTTTTTT.

The V and J genes are TRBV2 and TRBJ1-1; D is unclear. The germline CDR1 and CDR2 sequences are SNHLY and FYNNEI. CDR3 length equals 10 residues. V lost 7 bases, J lost 3 bases, and 3 bases lay in between. CDR3 amino acids: CASTYTEAFF. The CDR3 DNA is TGTGCCAGCACATACACTGAAGCTTTCTTT.